This T cell receptor beta chain was retrieved from a study of blood T cell repertoires in COVID-19. As originally analysed: By means of reference gene primer amplification, nucleated cell counts were estimated. Some clones are missing from TCRdb's copy, which holds only in-frame ones; the method was immunoSEQ multiplex PCR. The D gene and trimming were derived from the DNA, and the V and J assignments and clone size from that table. The sample lists 200,000 or so clones, 88% occurring once. From germline, CDR1 is SGHTA and CDR2 FQGTGA. This CDR3 contains 17 residues. V lost 2 bases to trimming and J lost 0 bases; unmatched junction nucleotides: 6.

This TCR derives from a woman aged 30 to 39 who had recovered from COVID-19. The rearrangement joins TRBV7-3 to TRBJ2-1, with 8 bases matching TRBD2. The material sequenced was PBMCs or T cells enriched from blood (not recorded which). CDR3 in amino acids: CASSLGAGGPSYNEQFF. CDR3 DNA: TGTGCCAGCAGCTTAGGGGCGGGGGGCCCCTCCTACAATGAGCAGTTCTTC.